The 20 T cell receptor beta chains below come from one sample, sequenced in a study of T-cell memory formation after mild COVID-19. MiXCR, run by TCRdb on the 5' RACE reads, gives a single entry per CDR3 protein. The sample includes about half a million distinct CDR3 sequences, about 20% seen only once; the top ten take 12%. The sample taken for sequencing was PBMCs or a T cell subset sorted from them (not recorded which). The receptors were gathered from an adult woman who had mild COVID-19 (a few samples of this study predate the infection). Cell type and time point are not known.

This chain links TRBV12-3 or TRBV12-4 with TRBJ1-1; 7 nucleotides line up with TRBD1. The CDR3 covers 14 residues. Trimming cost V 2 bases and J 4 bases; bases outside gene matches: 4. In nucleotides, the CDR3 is TGTGCCAGCAGTTTACAGGGGGTAGGCACTGAAGCTTTCTTT. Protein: CASSLQGVGTEAFF.

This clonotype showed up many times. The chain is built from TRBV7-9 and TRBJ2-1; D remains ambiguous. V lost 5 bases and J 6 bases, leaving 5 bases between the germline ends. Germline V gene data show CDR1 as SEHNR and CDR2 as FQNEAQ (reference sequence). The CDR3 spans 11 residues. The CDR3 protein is CASSPRNEQFF. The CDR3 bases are TGTGCCAGCAGCCCCCGCAATGAGCAGTTCTTC. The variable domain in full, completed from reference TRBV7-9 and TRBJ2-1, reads DTGVSQNPRHKITKRGQNVTFRCDPISEHNRLYWYRQTLGQGPEFLTYFQNEAQLEKSRLLSDRFSAERPKGSFSTLEIQRTEQGDSAMYLCASSPRNEQFFGPGTRLTVL.

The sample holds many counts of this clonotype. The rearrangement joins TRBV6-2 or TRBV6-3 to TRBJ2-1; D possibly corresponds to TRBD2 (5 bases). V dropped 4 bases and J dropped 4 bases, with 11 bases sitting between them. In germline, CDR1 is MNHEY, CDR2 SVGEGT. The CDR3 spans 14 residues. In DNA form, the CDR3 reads TGTGCCAGCAGTTTAGAGGGAACGTACAATGAGCAGTTCTTC. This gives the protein CASSLEGTYNEQFF.

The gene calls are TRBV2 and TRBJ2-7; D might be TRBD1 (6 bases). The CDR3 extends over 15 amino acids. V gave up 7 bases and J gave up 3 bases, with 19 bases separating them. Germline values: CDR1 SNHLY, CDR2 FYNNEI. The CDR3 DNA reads TGTGCCAGCACCTCACGACCGGGACAATACTACGAGCAGTACTTC. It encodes CASTSRPGQYYEQYF.

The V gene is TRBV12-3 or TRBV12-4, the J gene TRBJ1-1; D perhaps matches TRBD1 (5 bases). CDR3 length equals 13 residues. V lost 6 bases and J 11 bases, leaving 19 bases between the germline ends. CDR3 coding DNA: TGTGCCAGCAGGCCAGGGACCACATCTAGGGCTTTCTTT. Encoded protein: CASRPGTTSRAFF.

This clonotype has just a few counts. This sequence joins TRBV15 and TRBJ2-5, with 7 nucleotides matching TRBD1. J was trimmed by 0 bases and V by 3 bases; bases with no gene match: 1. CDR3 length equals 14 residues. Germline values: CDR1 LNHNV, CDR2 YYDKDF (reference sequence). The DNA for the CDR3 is TGTGCCACCAGCAGGGACAGGTACCAAGAGACCCAGTACTTC. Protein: CATSRDRYQETQYF.

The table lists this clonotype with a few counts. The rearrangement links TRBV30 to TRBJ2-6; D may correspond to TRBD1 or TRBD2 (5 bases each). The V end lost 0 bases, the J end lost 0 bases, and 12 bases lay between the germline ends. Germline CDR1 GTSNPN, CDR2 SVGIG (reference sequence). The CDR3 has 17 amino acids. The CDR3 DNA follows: TGTGCCTGGAGTGTGAGGGGAACCTACTCTGGGGCCAACGTCCTGACTTTC. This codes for CAWSVRGTYSGANVLTF.

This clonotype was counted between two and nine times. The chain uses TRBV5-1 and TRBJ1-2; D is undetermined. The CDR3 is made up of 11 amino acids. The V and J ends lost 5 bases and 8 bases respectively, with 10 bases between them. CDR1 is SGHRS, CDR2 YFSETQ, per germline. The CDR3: CASSNSDGYTF. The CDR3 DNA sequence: TGCGCCAGCAGTAACAGTGACGGCTACACCTTC.

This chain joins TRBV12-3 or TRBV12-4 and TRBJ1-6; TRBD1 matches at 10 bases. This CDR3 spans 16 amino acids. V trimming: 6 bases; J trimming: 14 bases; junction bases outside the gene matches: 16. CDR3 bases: TGTGCCAGCAGCCCCGGCTGGGACAGGGGCGAAGAGGCCCTCCACTTT. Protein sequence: CASSPGWDRGEEALHF.

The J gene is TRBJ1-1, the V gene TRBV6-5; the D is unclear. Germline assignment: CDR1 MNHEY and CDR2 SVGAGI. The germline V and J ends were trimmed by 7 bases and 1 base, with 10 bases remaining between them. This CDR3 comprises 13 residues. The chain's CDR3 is CASITSGNTEAFF. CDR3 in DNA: TGTGCCAGCATTACTTCGGGGAACACTGAAGCTTTCTTT.

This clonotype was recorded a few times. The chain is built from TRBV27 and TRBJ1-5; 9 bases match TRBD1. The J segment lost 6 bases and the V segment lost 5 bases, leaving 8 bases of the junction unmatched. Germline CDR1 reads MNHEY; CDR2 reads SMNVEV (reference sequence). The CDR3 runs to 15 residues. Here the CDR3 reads CASSGAGTGSQPQHF. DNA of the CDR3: TGTGCCAGCAGTGGCGCCGGGACAGGGAGTCAGCCCCAGCATTTT.

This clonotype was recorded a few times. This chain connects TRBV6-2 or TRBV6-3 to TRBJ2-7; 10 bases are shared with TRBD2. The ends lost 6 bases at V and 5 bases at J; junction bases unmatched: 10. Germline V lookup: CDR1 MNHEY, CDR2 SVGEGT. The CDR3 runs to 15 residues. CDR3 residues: CASSRGLAGVNEQYF. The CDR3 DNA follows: TGTGCCAGCAGCCGGGGCCTAGCGGGGGTAAACGAGCAGTACTTC.

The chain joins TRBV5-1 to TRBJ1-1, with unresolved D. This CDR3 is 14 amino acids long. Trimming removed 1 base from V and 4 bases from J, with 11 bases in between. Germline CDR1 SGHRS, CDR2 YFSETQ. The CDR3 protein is CASSLNKRITEAFF. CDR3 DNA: TGCGCCAGCAGCTTGAATAAGCGTATCACTGAAGCTTTCTTT. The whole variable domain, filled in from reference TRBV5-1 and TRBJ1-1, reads KAGVTQTPRYLIKTRGQQVTLSCSPISGHRSVSWYQQTPGQGLQFLFEYFSETQRNKGNFPGRFSGRQFSNSRSEMNVSTLELGDSALYLCASSLNKRITEAFFGQGTRLTVV.

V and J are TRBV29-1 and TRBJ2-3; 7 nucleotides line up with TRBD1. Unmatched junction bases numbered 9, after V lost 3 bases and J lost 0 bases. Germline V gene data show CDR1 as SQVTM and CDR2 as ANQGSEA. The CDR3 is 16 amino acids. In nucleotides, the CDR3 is TGCAGCGTTGATCGGCCCAGGGGACAGAGCACAGATACGCAGTATTTT. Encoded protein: CSVDRPRGQSTDTQYF.

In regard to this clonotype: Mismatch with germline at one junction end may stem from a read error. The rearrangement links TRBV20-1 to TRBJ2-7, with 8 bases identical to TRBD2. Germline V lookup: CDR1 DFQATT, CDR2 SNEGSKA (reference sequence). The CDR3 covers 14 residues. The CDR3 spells CSARAGAGLYEQYF. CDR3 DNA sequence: TGCAGTGCAAGAGCGGGAGCGGGTCTCTACGAGCAGTACTTC.

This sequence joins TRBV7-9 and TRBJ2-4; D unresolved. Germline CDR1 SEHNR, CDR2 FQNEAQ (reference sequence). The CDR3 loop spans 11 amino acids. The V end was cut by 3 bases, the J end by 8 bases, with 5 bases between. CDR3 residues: CASSLDYIQYF. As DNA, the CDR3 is TGTGCCAGCAGCTTGGATTACATTCAGTACTTC.

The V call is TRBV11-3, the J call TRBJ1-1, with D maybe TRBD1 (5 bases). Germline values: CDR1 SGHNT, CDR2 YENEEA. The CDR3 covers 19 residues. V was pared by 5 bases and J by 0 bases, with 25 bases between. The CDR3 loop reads CASSAKRDRGRTMNTEAFF. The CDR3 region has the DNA TGTGCCAGCAGCGCAAAGAGGGACCGGGGCCGAACGATGAACACTGAAGCTTTCTTT.

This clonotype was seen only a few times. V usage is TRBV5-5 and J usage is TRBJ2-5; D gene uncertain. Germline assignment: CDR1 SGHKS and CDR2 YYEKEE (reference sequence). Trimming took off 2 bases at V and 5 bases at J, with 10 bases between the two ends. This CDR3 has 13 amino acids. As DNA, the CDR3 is TGTGCCAGCAGCTTTAGGGTTGGTGAGACCCAGTACTTC. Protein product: CASSFRVGETQYF. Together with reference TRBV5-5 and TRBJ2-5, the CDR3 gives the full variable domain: DAGVTQSPTHLIKTRGQQVTLRCSPISGHKSVSWYQQVLGQGPQFIFQYYEKEERGRGNFPDRFSARQFPNYSSELNVNALLLGDSALYLCASSFRVGETQYFGPGTRLLVL.

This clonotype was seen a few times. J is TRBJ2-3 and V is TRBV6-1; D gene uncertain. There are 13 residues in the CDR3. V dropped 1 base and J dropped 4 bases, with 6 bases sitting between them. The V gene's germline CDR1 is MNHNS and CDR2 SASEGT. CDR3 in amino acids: CASSEGAADTQYF. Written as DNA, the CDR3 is TGTGCCAGCAGTGAAGGGGCTGCAGATACGCAGTATTTT.

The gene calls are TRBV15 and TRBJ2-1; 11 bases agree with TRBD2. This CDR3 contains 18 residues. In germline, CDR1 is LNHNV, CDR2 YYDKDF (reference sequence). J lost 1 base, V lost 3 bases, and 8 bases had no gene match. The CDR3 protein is CATSSSLAGGLSYNEQFF. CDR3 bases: TGTGCCACCAGCAGTAGTCTAGCGGGGGGCCTTTCCTACAATGAGCAGTTCTTC.